The 10 T cell receptor beta chains below come from one sample, sequenced in a study of T cells after yellow fever vaccination. TCRdb re-called the 5' RACE reads with MiXCR, one entry per CDR3 protein. The sample holds approximately 340,000 distinct CDR3 sequences, approximately 9% seen once. Sequenced here: PBMCs, sampled on the day of the first yellow fever vaccination. The receptors were gathered from a young man who received the YFV17D yellow fever vaccine.

This clonotype was counted only a few times. This rearrangement joins TRBV7-9 to TRBJ2-1; 9 nucleotides agree with TRBD2. J lost 6 bases, V lost 4 bases, and 10 bases had no gene match. CDR1 and CDR2 from the germline V gene are SEHNR and FQNEAQ (reference sequence). The CDR3 extends over 16 amino acids. CDR3 DNA sequence: TGTGCCAGCAGCTACCCTAGGGGCGGGGGGGCCAATGAGCAGTTCTTC. Translated: CASSYPRGGGANEQFF.

This rearrangement joins TRBV10-3 to TRBJ2-5; no clear D gene. Germline V gene lookup returns CDR1 ENHRY and CDR2 SYGVKD. Trimming took 6 bases from V and 1 from J, leaving 15 bases between them. The CDR3 covers 15 residues. CDR3 protein: CAIRDPGSTQETQYF. The CDR3 region has the DNA TGTGCCATCAGAGACCCAGGCAGCACCCAAGAGACCCAGTACTTC.

This clonotype was detected ten times or more. The V call is TRBV10-3, the J call TRBJ2-1, with 9 bases lining up with TRBD2. Germline V gene sequence: CDR1 ENHRY, CDR2 SYGVKD. J lost 6 bases, V lost 4 bases, and 4 bases had no gene match. This CDR3 region has 14 residues. CDR3 nucleotide sequence: TGTGCCATCAGTGGAGCGGGGGGACTCAATGAGCAGTTCTTC. Translating gives CAISGAGGLNEQFF.

This clonotype was seen a few times. The J gene is TRBJ1-2, the V gene TRBV24-1; no clear D. Looked up from germline, CDR1 is KGHDR and CDR2 is SFDVKD. This CDR3 is built from 14 residues. V was pared by 4 bases and J by 8 bases, with 16 bases between. CDR3 coding DNA: TGTGCCACCAGTGACAAAACTATCCCGGGCGGCTACACCTTC. Translating gives CATSDKTIPGGYTF.

This chain connects TRBV3-1 to TRBJ1-1; D is uncertain. Germline CDR1 is LGHDT and CDR2 is YNNKEL (reference sequence). V was pared by 2 bases and J by 1 base, with 11 bases between. CDR3 length: 15 amino acids. The CDR3 DNA reads TGTGCCAGCAGCCAATATCTGGGGTCGAACACTGAAGCTTTCTTT. This sequence encodes CASSQYLGSNTEAFF.

This clonotype appeared a few times. The J gene is TRBJ2-5, the V gene TRBV2; 7 bases line up with TRBD1. The junction had 10 bases not matched to a gene; V was cut back by 6 bases and J by 0 bases. Germline CDR1 is SNHLY and CDR2 is FYNNEI. The CDR3 contains 16 residues. The CDR3 DNA reads TGTGCCAGCAGCGAGGACAGGTCAACGTACCAAGAGACCCAGTACTTC. Translation: CASSEDRSTYQETQYF.

This clonotype has more than one count but fewer than ten. The chain has TRBV29-1 and TRBJ2-3, with TRBD2 as a possible D gene (6 bases). Germline CDR1 SQVTM, CDR2 ANQGSEA. The CDR3 is made up of 15 amino acids. Trimming took off 2 bases at V and 5 bases at J, with 17 bases between the two ends. The CDR3 is CSVETGRGSGDTQYF. CDR3 bases: TGCAGCGTTGAAACGGGCCGGGGGTCAGGAGATACGCAGTATTTT.

DNA of the CDR3: TGTGCCAGCAGCGAGGGAGGTCAGCCCCAGCATTTT. The encoded protein is CASSEGGQPQHF. The genes are TRBV5-4 and TRBJ1-5; the D is unclear. The CDR3 sequence is 12 residues long. V lost 4 bases and J lost 6, with 8 bases in between. The germline CDR1 and CDR2 sequences are SGHNT and YYREEE (reference sequence).

The CDR3 DNA follows: TGTGCCAGCAGCTTCGCAGCGGGGTTCTCACCAGATACGCAGTATTTT. It encodes CASSFAAGFSPDTQYF. The genes are TRBV7-2 and TRBJ2-3; TRBD2 aligns across 7 bases. V dropped 3 bases and J dropped 4; count of bases not matched to a gene: 10. This CDR3 is built from 16 residues. CDR1 SGHTA and CDR2 FQGNSA come from the germline V gene.

The chain carries TRBV15 and TRBJ2-3; D ambiguous. Per the germline V gene, CDR1 is LNHNV and CDR2 is YYDKDF (reference sequence). The CDR3 is 16 amino acids. The V end lost 2 bases, the J end lost 8 bases, and 20 bases lay between the germline ends. This chain's CDR3 is CATSRSLPFRGSTQYF. The CDR3 DNA is TGTGCCACCAGCAGATCACTGCCGTTTCGAGGTAGTACGCAGTATTTT.